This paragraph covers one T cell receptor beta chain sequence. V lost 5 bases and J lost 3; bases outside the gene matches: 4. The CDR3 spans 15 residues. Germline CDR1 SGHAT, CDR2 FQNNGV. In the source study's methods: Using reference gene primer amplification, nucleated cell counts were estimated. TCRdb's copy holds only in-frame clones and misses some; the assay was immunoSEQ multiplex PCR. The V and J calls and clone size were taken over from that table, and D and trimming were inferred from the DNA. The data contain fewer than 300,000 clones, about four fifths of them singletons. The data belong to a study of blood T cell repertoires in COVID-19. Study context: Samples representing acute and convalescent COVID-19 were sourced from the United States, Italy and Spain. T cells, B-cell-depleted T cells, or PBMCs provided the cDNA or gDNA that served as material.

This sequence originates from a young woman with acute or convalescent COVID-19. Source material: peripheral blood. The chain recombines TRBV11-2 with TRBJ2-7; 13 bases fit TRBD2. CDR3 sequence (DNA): TGTGCCAGCAGCCAAGGACTAGCGGGAGTCTACGAGCAGTACTTC. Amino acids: CASSQGLAGVYEQYF.